The 14 T cell receptor beta chains given below trace back to one sample, sequenced in a study of T cell changes during pregnancy in multiple sclerosis. This table comes from immunoSEQ multiplex PCR, and its TCRdb copy is limited to in-frame clones, with some not included. Here the sample spans 35,000 to 50,000 clones, 90% being singletons. The sample here was peripheral blood, taken in the second trimester of pregnancy. These receptor sequences come from a female donor in good health, enrolled as a control in a pregnancy study.

J is TRBJ2-1 and V is TRBV11-2; 8 nucleotides align to TRBD1. The germline V gene encodes CDR1 SGHAT and CDR2 FQNNGV. CDR3 length: 13 residues. The V segment lost 7 bases and the J segment 7 bases; nucleotides outside the gene matches: 6. The CDR3 coding sequence is TGTGCCAGCATGCGGACAGGGCAGAATGAGCAGTTCTTC. Translating gives CASMRTGQNEQFF. Combining the CDR3 with reference TRBV11-2 and TRBJ2-1 gives the whole variable domain EAGVAQSPRYKIIEKRQSVAFWCNPISGHATLYWYQQILGQGPKLLIQFQNNGVVDDSQLPKDRFSAERLKGVDSTLKIQPAKLEDSAVYLCASMRTGQNEQFFGPGTRLTVL.

The chain combines TRBV6-4 with TRBJ2-7; 15 positions agree with TRBD2. Germline assignment: CDR1 MRHNA and CDR2 SNTAGT. CDR3 length: 16 amino acids. V was pared by 8 bases and J by 4 bases, with 9 bases of the junction left unmatched. The CDR3 region is CASHGLAGGPNYEQYF. For the CDR3, the DNA is TGTGCCAGCCACGGACTAGCGGGAGGGCCAAATTACGAGCAGTACTTC.

The chain links TRBV5-6 to TRBJ2-5; D may be TRBD2 (6 bases). The germline CDR1 and CDR2 sequences are SGHDT and YYEEEE. This CDR3 contains 15 residues. V was trimmed by 4 bases and J by 4 bases, leaving 17 bases between them. CDR3 nucleotides: TGTGCCAGCAGCAGCCGGGACTGGGTGGTAGAGACCCAGTACTTC. The encoded protein is CASSSRDWVVETQYF.

The rearrangement joins TRBV4-2 to TRBJ1-2; D not resolved. The germline V gene encodes CDR1 LGHNA and CDR2 YNFKEQ. CDR3 length: 14 amino acids. V lost 2 bases and J lost 13, with 20 bases in between. The CDR3 nucleotides read TGTGCCAGCAGCCAATCTACCTCCCCCCTTTCCACCACCTTC. Residues: CASSQSTSPLSTTF.

V gene TRBV5-4 combines with J gene TRBJ2-1; the match to TRBD2 covers 12 bases. The CDR3 runs to 15 residues. From germline, CDR1 is SGHNT and CDR2 YYREEE (reference sequence). V lost 4 bases, J lost 4 bases, and 3 bases stayed unmatched. The DNA of the CDR3 is TGTGCCAGCAGCGACACTAGCGGGGGGTACAATGAGCAGTTCTTC. Protein: CASSDTSGGYNEQFF.

This clone was detected only a few times. V is TRBV7-9 and J is TRBJ1-2, with 7 nucleotides matching TRBD1. The germline V gene encodes CDR1 SEHNR and CDR2 FQNEAQ (reference sequence). There are 13 residues in the CDR3. V was pared by 6 bases and J by 3 bases, with 4 bases of the junction left unmatched. The CDR3 spells CASSPTGHYGYTF. The CDR3 coding sequence is TGTGCCAGCAGTCCGACAGGGCACTATGGCTACACCTTC.

The chain joins TRBV7-9 to TRBJ1-2; D unclear. This CDR3 spans 13 amino acids. The V and J ends lost 10 bases and 3 bases respectively, with 15 bases between them. CDR1 SEHNR and CDR2 FQNEAQ come from the germline V gene (reference sequence). The CDR3, as DNA: TGTGCCACCCCCTCCGTTATAGACTATGGCTACACCTTC. It yields the protein CATPSVIDYGYTF.

This chain uses TRBV6-1 with TRBJ2-1; TRBD2 matches 7 bases. CDR1 and CDR2 (germline): MNHNS, SASEGT. The V segment lost 8 bases and the J segment 4 bases; nucleotides outside the gene matches: 5. The CDR3 covers 13 residues. The chain's CDR3 is CASWPSGYNEQFF. Written as DNA, the CDR3 is TGTGCCAGCTGGCCTAGCGGTTACAATGAGCAGTTCTTC.

The chain is built from TRBV19 and TRBJ1-1, with no clear D. Germline V CDR1 and CDR2: LNHDA, SQIVND (reference sequence). The CDR3 extends over 12 amino acids. V dropped 6 bases and J dropped 5 bases, with 10 bases sitting between them. Written as DNA, the CDR3 is TGTGCCAGTAGGACCGGAGGAACTGAAGCTTTCTTT. The encoded protein is CASRTGGTEAFF. The whole variable domain, filled in from reference TRBV19 and TRBJ1-1, reads DGGITQSPKYLFRKEGQNVTLSCEQNLNHDAMYWYRQDPGQGLRLIYYSQIVNDFQKGDIAEGYSVSREKKESFPLTVTSAQKNPTAFYLCASRTGGTEAFFGQGTRLTVV.

The rearrangement joins TRBV11-2 to TRBJ2-3; 13 bases are shared with TRBD2. The CDR3 extends over 17 amino acids. With 7 bases clipped from V and 3 bases from J, the junction kept 10 bases outside the gene matches. Germline assignment: CDR1 SGHAT and CDR2 FQNNGV. The CDR3 coding sequence is TGTGCCAGCAAAAGACTAGCGGGGGGAGCCATGACAGATACGCAGTATTTT. The encoded protein is CASKRLAGGAMTDTQYF.

This chain links TRBV29-1 with TRBJ1-2; D unresolved. Trimming removed 4 bases at V and 0 bases at J, with 12 bases between. From germline, CDR1 is SQVTM and CDR2 ANQGSEA. This CDR3 contains 14 residues. Written as DNA, the CDR3 is TGCAGCGTTGGCCTGCGGCTTGCTAACTATGGCTACACCTTC. As protein: CSVGLRLANYGYTF.

V is TRBV13 and J is TRBJ2-3; D is possibly TRBD2 (5 bases). CDR1 PRHDT and CDR2 FYEKMQ come from the germline V gene (reference sequence). V was shortened by 6 bases and J by 2 bases, with 12 bases between the two germline ends. The length of the CDR3 is 14 residues. CDR3: CASSLLDLTDTQYF. DNA for the CDR3: TGTGCCAGCAGTTTACTAGACCTCACAGATACGCAGTATTTT.

J is TRBJ2-7 and V is TRBV25-1, with TRBD2 matching over 10 bases. The CDR3 spans 14 residues. V trimming: 5 bases; J trimming: 6 bases; junction bases outside the gene matches: 7. Germline V gene sequence: CDR1 MGHDK, CDR2 SYGVNS. The DNA for the CDR3 is TGTGCCAGCAGTACTAGCGGGACGGGGGGCGAGCAGTACTTC. It yields the protein CASSTSGTGGEQYF.

This clone was counted a single time. V gene TRBV30 combines with J gene TRBJ2-7; 9 bases align to TRBD1. CDR1 is GTSNPN and CDR2 is SVGIG in the germline V gene (reference sequence). The CDR3 contains 14 residues. Unmatched junction bases numbered 9, after V lost 5 bases and J lost 4 bases. The CDR3 bases are TGTGCCTGGGCATGGACAGGGGTCTTATACGAGCAGTACTTC. This encodes CAWAWTGVLYEQYF.